These 31 T cell receptor beta chains were all obtained from the same sample, sequenced in a study of blood T cell repertoires in COVID-19. Using immunoSEQ multiplex PCR, the repertoire was profiled, and TCRdb retains in-frame clones only, with some absent. There are about 23,000 clones in the sample; 94% occur only once, and 3.5% to 4.5% lies in the top ten. Sequences were obtained from peripheral blood. The receptor source for this set is a woman between 45 and 60 years old with active COVID-19.

The V and J genes are TRBV19 and TRBJ1-6; TRBD1 matches 7 bases. With V trimmed by 5 bases and J by 9 bases, 10 bases remained unmatched. The germline CDR1 and CDR2 sequences are LNHDA and SQIVND (reference sequence). The CDR3 runs 15 residues. The chain's CDR3 is CASSSLTGNASPLHF. The CDR3 nucleotides are TGTGCCAGTAGTTCCCTGACAGGGAATGCTTCACCCCTCCACTTT.

The V gene is TRBV11-2, the J gene TRBJ1-6; D not certain. The germline V and J ends were trimmed by 2 bases and 9 bases, with 14 bases remaining between them. Germline CDR1 and CDR2: SGHAT and FQNNGV. CDR3 length equals 15 residues. The CDR3 nucleotides are TGTGCCAGCAGCTTATCGGGAGTGGGCGTTTCACCCCTCCACTTT. It translates to CASSLSGVGVSPLHF.

Only one count was recorded for this clone. The CDR3 DNA sequence: TGTGCCAGCAGGTCTCAGGGATCTTGGAATCAGCCCCAGCATTTT. Translating it yields CASRSQGSWNQPQHF. The chain is built from TRBV28 and TRBJ1-5; a weak D match, TRBD1 (5 bases). The CDR3 covers 15 residues. The germline gives CDR1 MDHEN, CDR2 SYDVKM. Trimming took 6 bases from V and 4 from J, leaving 16 bases between them. The full variable domain, its missing parts supplied by reference TRBV28 and TRBJ1-5, is DVKVTQSSRYLVKRTGEKVFLECVQDMDHENMFWYRQDPGLGLRLIYFSYDVKMKEKGDIPEGYSVSREKKERFSLILESASTNQTSMYLCASRSQGSWNQPQHFGDGTRLSIL.

This clone appeared once. The V gene is TRBV14, the J gene TRBJ2-3, with no clear D. The germline CDR1 and CDR2 sequences are SGHDN and FVKESK. The CDR3 covers 16 residues. The V and J ends lost 1 base and 3 bases respectively, with 14 bases between them. CDR3 in amino acids: CASSQGLGTSTDTQYF. DNA of the CDR3: TGTGCCAGCAGCCAAGGACTCGGTACCTCAACAGATACGCAGTATTTT.

The chain joins TRBV19 to TRBJ1-2; perhaps TRBD1 as D (5 bases). The V gene lost 6 bases and the J gene lost 10 bases, with 21 bases spanning the gap. Germline V gives CDR1 LNHDA, CDR2 SQIVND (reference sequence). The CDR3 contains 14 residues. The CDR3 loop reads CASRAGHSLEYYTF. The CDR3 nucleotides are TGTGCCAGTAGGGCGGGGCACTCCCTGGAATACTACACCTTC.

The chain links TRBV12-3 or TRBV12-4 to TRBJ2-2; TRBD1 is a possible D gene (6 bases). Trimming removed 7 bases at V and 7 bases at J, with 13 bases between. There are 13 residues in the CDR3. CDR3 loop: CASNQQGIGELFF. CDR3 bases: TGTGCCAGCAATCAGCAGGGGATCGGGGAGCTGTTTTTT.

The chain combines TRBV27 with TRBJ1-1, with D possibly matching TRBD1 (6 bases). Trimming shortened V by 4 bases and J by 2 bases, and 20 bases separated the two germline ends. The CDR3 has 17 residues. Germline-derived CDR1 and CDR2 are MNHEY and SMNVEV (reference sequence). The CDR3 nucleotides are TGTGCCAGCAGTTCCCGAAGCCTAGGACAGAGTAACACTGAAGCTTTCTTT. Its protein is CASSSRSLGQSNTEAFF.

The CDR3 nucleotides read TGTGCCAGTAGTATTGGCCAGGGTGGTCCCTATGGCTACACCTTC. Protein sequence: CASSIGQGGPYGYTF. The chain employs TRBV19 and TRBJ1-2, with D possibly TRBD1 on 5 matching bases. The CDR3 is 15 residues long. The germline V gene encodes CDR1 LNHDA and CDR2 SQIVND (reference sequence). V gave up 3 bases and J gave up 4 bases, with 15 bases separating them.

The CDR3 DNA sequence: TGTGCCAGCAGCCTATGGACAGGGCAAAACACTGAAGCTTTCTTT. The encoded protein is CASSLWTGQNTEAFF. The chain combines TRBV7-9 with TRBJ1-1, with TRBD1 matching 8 bases. The length of the CDR3 is 15 residues. The ends lost 5 bases at V and 2 bases at J; junction bases unmatched: 7. From germline, CDR1 is SEHNR and CDR2 FQNEAQ (reference sequence).

This chain joins TRBV3-1 (or the pseudogene TRBV3-2) and TRBJ1-6, with 7 bases lining up with TRBD1. CDR3 size: 16 residues. The junction had 9 bases not matched to a gene; V was cut back by 0 bases and J by 10 bases. Germline lookup yields CDR1 LGHDT and CDR2 YNNKEL (reference sequence). This CDR3 is CASSQDRGGSGSPLHF. The CDR3 nucleotides read TGTGCCAGCAGCCAAGATCGAGGGGGCTCAGGGTCACCCCTCCACTTT.

The rearrangement links TRBV14 to TRBJ1-5; maybe TRBD1 (5 bases). Germline CDR1 reads SGHDN; CDR2 reads FVKESK. V lost 1 base and J lost 0, with 13 bases in between. The CDR3 extends over 17 amino acids. The CDR3 here is CASSQAGEAYSNQPQHF. The CDR3 DNA reads TGTGCCAGCAGCCAAGCGGGGGAAGCTTATAGCAATCAGCCCCAGCATTTT.

The gene calls are TRBV3-1 (or the pseudogene TRBV3-2) and TRBJ1-6; tentatively, D is TRBD1 (5 bases). CDR1 and CDR2 from the germline V gene are LGHDT and YNNKEL (reference sequence). This CDR3 has 17 residues. V was pared by 0 bases and J by 9 bases, with 18 bases between. CDR3 coding DNA: TGTGCCAGCAGCCAAGATCTTTTACTCAGGGTGGGTTCACCCCTCCACTTT. Encoded protein: CASSQDLLLRVGSPLHF.

The V and J genes are TRBV2 and TRBJ2-5; no clear D. Germline values: CDR1 SNHLY, CDR2 FYNNEI. The CDR3 is 13 amino acids. The V gene lost 2 bases and the J gene lost 7 bases, with 11 bases spanning the gap. CDR3 loop: CASSEPRTRTQYF. The CDR3 nucleotides are TGTGCCAGCAGTGAACCGCGAACGAGGACCCAGTACTTC.

The chain combines TRBV28 with TRBJ1-5, with 9 positions matching TRBD1. V dropped 5 bases and J dropped 6; count of bases not matched to a gene: 11. Germline CDR1 is MDHEN and CDR2 is SYDVKM. This CDR3 contains 16 residues. The CDR3 loop is CASSGPGQGDGQPQHF. CDR3 in DNA: TGTGCCAGCAGTGGTCCGGGACAGGGTGATGGTCAGCCCCAGCATTTT.

A single count supports this clone. The chain is built from TRBV6-5 and TRBJ2-5, with 7 bases fitting TRBD2. The CDR3 spans 13 residues. The ends lost 5 bases at V and 3 bases at J; junction bases unmatched: 3. Per the germline V gene, CDR1 is MNHEY and CDR2 is SVGAGI. The CDR3 region is CASSRLAEETQYF. CDR3 coding DNA: TGTGCCAGCAGTCGACTAGCCGAAGAGACCCAGTACTTC.

Only a few counts were recorded for this clone. V gene TRBV9 combines with J gene TRBJ1-3; possibly TRBD1 for D (6 bases). The germline V gene has CDR1 SGDLS and CDR2 YYNGEE. CDR3 length: 14 amino acids. V was shortened by 2 bases and J by 3 bases, with 9 bases between the two germline ends. CDR3 loop: CASSVTGSGNTIYF. The CDR3 DNA reads TGTGCCAGCAGCGTGACAGGCAGTGGAAACACCATATATTTT.

This chain joins TRBV7-2 and TRBJ2-7, with 8 bases that match TRBD2. This CDR3 has 14 amino acids. The germline CDR1 and CDR2 sequences are SGHTA and FQGNSA. Germline trimming cut 6 bases from V and 2 bases from J; bases unmatched to any gene: 6. The CDR3 loop is CASSPLAGPYEQYF. For the CDR3, the DNA is TGTGCCAGCAGTCCGCTAGCGGGCCCCTACGAGCAGTACTTC.

The V gene is TRBV7-9, the J gene TRBJ1-5, with D tentatively TRBD1 (5 bases). Trimming removed 5 bases at V and 4 bases at J, with 12 bases between. This CDR3 comprises 14 residues. Germline V gene lookup returns CDR1 SEHNR and CDR2 FQNEAQ (reference sequence). The CDR3 DNA reads as TGTGCCAGCAGCGACGGGAGGGGTAATCAGCCCCAGCATTTT. It codes for CASSDGRGNQPQHF.

The chain carries TRBV12-3 or TRBV12-4 and TRBJ2-2; 7 positions match TRBD1. The CDR3 contains 13 residues. V trimming: 4 bases; J trimming: 4 bases; junction bases outside the gene matches: 0. CDR3 DNA: TGTGCCAGCAGTTCAGGGGGCACCGGGGAGCTGTTTTTT. It encodes CASSSGGTGELFF.

CDR3 sequence: CASSPKAGNQPQHF. CDR3 DNA sequence: TGTGCCAGCAGCCCCAAGGCGGGGAATCAGCCCCAGCATTTT. This chain uses TRBV3-1 (or the pseudogene TRBV3-2) with TRBJ1-5; the D is unclear. The germline V gene encodes CDR1 LGHDT and CDR2 YNNKEL (reference sequence). CDR3 length: 14 residues. The ends were cut back, 4 bases at V and 4 bases at J, with 11 bases in the middle.

This chain uses TRBV6-6 with TRBJ2-1; 9 positions agree with TRBD2. The CDR3 totals 15 residues. Germline lookup yields CDR1 MNHNY and CDR2 SVGAGI (reference sequence). Germline trimming cut 6 bases from V and 6 bases from J; bases unmatched to any gene: 9. CDR3 coding DNA: TGTGCCAGCAGGAGAGATAGCGGGAGTGGCAATGAGCAGTTCTTC. It specifies CASRRDSGSGNEQFF.

The chain links TRBV7-6 to TRBJ2-1, with TRBD2 matching over 7 bases. Germline trimming cut 7 bases from V and 8 bases from J; bases unmatched to any gene: 17. The CDR3 sequence is 16 residues long. CDR1 and CDR2 from the germline V gene are SGHVS and FNYEAQ. CDR3 nucleotide sequence: TGTGCCAGCACCCTTGGGGCCCGCGGGAGAATCGATGAGCAGTTCTTC. Encoded protein: CASTLGARGRIDEQFF.

J is TRBJ2-7 and V is TRBV6-2 or TRBV6-3; D perhaps matches TRBD1 (6 bases). The germline V and J ends were trimmed by 2 bases and 3 bases, with 11 bases remaining between them. The CDR3 runs 14 residues. CDR1 MNHEY and CDR2 SVGEGT come from the germline V gene. CDR3 nucleotides: TGTGCCAGCAGTTACCGGGACACATACTACGAGCAGTACTTC. This encodes CASSYRDTYYEQYF.

The chain is built from TRBV6-6 and TRBJ1-3; TRBD1 aligns across 9 bases. V was clipped by 6 bases and J by 3 bases; unmatched bases: 3. The CDR3 totals 14 residues. Germline lookup yields CDR1 MNHNY and CDR2 SVGAGI (reference sequence). CDR3 DNA: TGTGCCAGCAGGGACAGGGGAATTGGAAACACCATATATTTT. Its protein product is CASRDRGIGNTIYF.

The chain couples TRBV7-3 to TRBJ2-7, with 7 bases lining up with TRBD2. This CDR3 has 15 residues. Germline values: CDR1 SGHTA, CDR2 FQGTGA. V trimming: 0 bases; J trimming: 6 bases; junction bases outside the gene matches: 8. The CDR3 DNA sequence: TGTGCCAGCAGCTTAACGGGACTACCTGATTCCGAGCAGTACTTC. Translation: CASSLTGLPDSEQYF.

This clone was found once. The chain links TRBV6-2 or TRBV6-3 to TRBJ2-5; TRBD2 is a possible D gene (5 bases). With 7 bases removed from V and 1 base from J, the gap between germline ends came to 13 bases. Germline CDR1 is MNHEY and CDR2 is SVGEGT. This CDR3 region has 14 residues. The CDR3 sequence: CASTPTGSQETQYF. In nucleotides, the CDR3 is TGTGCCAGCACCCCAACGGGGTCCCAAGAGACCCAGTACTTC.

This clone has just one count. V and J are TRBV3-1 (or the pseudogene TRBV3-2) and TRBJ2-6; 9 positions match TRBD1. With 1 base clipped from V and 0 bases from J, the junction kept 4 bases outside the gene matches. This CDR3 region has 18 residues. In germline, CDR1 is LGHDT, CDR2 YNNKEL (reference sequence). This CDR3 is CASSQATGGFSGANVLTF. The CDR3 DNA sequence: TGTGCCAGCAGCCAAGCGACAGGGGGTTTCTCTGGGGCCAACGTCCTGACTTTC.

V usage is TRBV6-4 and J usage is TRBJ2-1, with TRBD2 matching 7 bases. The CDR3 is 13 amino acids. Germline V gene lookup returns CDR1 MRHNA and CDR2 SNTAGT. V was pared by 4 bases and J by 9 bases, with 6 bases of the junction left unmatched. The DNA for the CDR3 is TGTGCCAGCAGTGTTGAGGGCGGGGGTGAGCAGTTCTTC. Its translation is CASSVEGGGEQFF.

The genes are TRBV7-9 and TRBJ1-1; 10 positions match TRBD1. J lost 10 bases, V lost 1 base, and 6 bases had no gene match. The CDR3 sequence is 14 residues long. Germline V gene data show CDR1 as SEHNR and CDR2 as FQNEAQ (reference sequence). CDR3 DNA: TGTGCCAGCAGCTTAGGACAGGGGGCTCTGGCAGCTTTCTTT. It codes for CASSLGQGALAAFF.

The DNA of the CDR3 is TGTGCCAGCAGCTTAGTCGGGGGGGCCGCTGGAAACACCATATATTTT. This translates into CASSLVGGAAGNTIYF. The chain employs TRBV7-8 and TRBJ1-3; a weak D match, TRBD1 (6 bases). This CDR3 comprises 16 residues. Germline V gene sequence: CDR1 SGHVS, CDR2 FQNEAQ. V was cut by 1 base and J by 2 bases, with 12 bases left in between.

V and J are TRBV18 and TRBJ2-1, with a weak D call TRBD2 (6 bases). CDR3 length: 14 amino acids. From germline, CDR1 is KGHSH and CDR2 LQKENI. V was cut by 3 bases and J by 8 bases, with 14 bases left in between. In DNA, the CDR3 is TGTGCCAGCTCACCTCCGGGACTGCCCGATGAGCAGTTCTTC. Encoded protein: CASSPPGLPDEQFF.